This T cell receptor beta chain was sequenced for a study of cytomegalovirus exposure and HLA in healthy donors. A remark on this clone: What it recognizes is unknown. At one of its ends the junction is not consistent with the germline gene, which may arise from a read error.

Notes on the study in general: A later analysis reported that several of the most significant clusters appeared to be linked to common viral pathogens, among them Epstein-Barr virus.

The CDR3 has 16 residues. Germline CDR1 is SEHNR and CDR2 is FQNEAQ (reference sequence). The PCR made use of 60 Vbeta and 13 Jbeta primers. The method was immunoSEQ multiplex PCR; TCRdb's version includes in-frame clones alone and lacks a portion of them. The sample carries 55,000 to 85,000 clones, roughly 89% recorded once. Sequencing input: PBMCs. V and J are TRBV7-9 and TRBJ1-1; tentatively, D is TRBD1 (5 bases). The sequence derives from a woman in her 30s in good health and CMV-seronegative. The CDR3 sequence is CSSSHWGGGRDTEAFF. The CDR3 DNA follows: TGTTCCAGCAGCCACTGGGGCGGGGGTCGGGACACTGAAGCTTTCTTT.